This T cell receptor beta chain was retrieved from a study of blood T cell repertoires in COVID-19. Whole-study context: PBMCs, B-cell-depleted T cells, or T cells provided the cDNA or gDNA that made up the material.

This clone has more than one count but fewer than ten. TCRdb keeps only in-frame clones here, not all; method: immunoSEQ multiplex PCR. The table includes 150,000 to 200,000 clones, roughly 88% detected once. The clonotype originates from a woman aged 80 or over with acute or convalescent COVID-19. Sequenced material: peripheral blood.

The CDR3 protein is CATRAAGGSYEQYF. DNA for the CDR3: TGTGCCACCAGGGCGGCAGGGGGCTCGTACGAGCAGTACTTC. The rearrangement joins TRBV15 to TRBJ2-7; 8 bases fit TRBD1. The CDR3 runs to 14 residues. V dropped 6 bases and J dropped 4; count of bases not matched to a gene: 8. The germline gives CDR1 LNHNV, CDR2 YYDKDF (reference sequence).